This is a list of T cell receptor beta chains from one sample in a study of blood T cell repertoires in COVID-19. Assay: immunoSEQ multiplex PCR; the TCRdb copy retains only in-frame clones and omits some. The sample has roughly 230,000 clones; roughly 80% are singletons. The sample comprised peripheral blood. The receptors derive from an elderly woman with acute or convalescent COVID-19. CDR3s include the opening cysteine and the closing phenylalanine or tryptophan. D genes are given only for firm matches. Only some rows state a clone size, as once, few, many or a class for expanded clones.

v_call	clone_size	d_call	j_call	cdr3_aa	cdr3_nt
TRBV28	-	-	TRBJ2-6	CASRTKEGGSSGANVLTF	TGTGCCAGCAGGACTAAGGAGGGTGGAAGCTCTGGGGCCAACGTCCTGACTTTC
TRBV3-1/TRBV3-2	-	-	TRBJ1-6	CASSQRLDLGSPLHF	TGTGCCAGCAGCCAACGACTGGACTTGGGTTCACCCCTCCACTTT
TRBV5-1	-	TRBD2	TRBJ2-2	CASRQTSSNTGELFF	TGCGCCAGCAGACAGACTAGCTCCAACACCGGGGAGCTGTTTTTT
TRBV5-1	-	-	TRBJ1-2	CASRDTGSYGYTF	TGCGCCAGCAGGGACACAGGATCATATGGCTACACCTTC
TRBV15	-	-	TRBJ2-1	CATSSALAQSYNEQFF	TGTGCCACCAGCAGTGCCCTAGCGCAATCCTACAATGAGCAGTTCTTC
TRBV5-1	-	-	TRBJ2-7	CASSLNGGYEQYF	TGCGCCAGCAGCTTGAACGGAGGATACGAGCAGTACTTC
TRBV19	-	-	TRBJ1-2	CASSTIRDSGYGYTF	TGTGCCAGTAGTACTATTCGAGACAGTGGCTATGGCTACACCTTC
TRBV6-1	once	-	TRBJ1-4	CASSEGAPNEKLFF	TGTGCCAGCAGTGAGGGGGCGCCTAATGAAAAACTGTTTTTT
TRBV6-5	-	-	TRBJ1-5	CASSRDSNQPQHF	TGTGCCAGCAGCAGGGATAGCAATCAGCCCCAGCATTTT
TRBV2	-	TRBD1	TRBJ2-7	CASSEGTGGFYEQYF	TGTGCCAGCAGTGAAGGGACAGGGGGCTTTTACGAGCAGTACTTC
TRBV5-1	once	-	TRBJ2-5	CASSLGGGLTQETQYF	TGCGCCAGCAGCCTGGGGGGCGGACTAACACAAGAGACCCAGTACTTC
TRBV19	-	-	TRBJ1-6	CASQQGLSSSPLHF	TGTGCCAGCCAACAGGGTTTATCTAGTTCACCCCTCCACTTT
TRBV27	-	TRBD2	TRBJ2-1	CASSLSTSGRVSSYNEQFF	TGTGCCAGCAGTTTATCGACTAGCGGGAGAGTGAGCTCCTACAATGAGCAGTTCTTC
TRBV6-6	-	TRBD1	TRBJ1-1	CASRGQGAGTEAFF	TGTGCCAGCAGAGGACAGGGCGCAGGCACTGAAGCTTTCTTT
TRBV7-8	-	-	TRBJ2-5	CASSLAPGGVGETQYF	TGTGCCAGCAGCTTAGCGCCGGGCGGGGTGGGAGAGACCCAGTACTTC
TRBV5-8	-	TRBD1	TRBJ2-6	CASRRQGVYSGANVLTF	TGTGCCAGCCGAAGACAGGGGGTATACTCTGGGGCCAACGTCCTGACTTTC
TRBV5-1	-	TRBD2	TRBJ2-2	CASSAGLATNTGELFF	TGCGCCAGCAGCGCGGGACTAGCCACGAACACCGGGGAGCTGTTTTTT